The 3 T cell receptor beta chains reported below all come from one sample, sequenced in a study of cytomegalovirus exposure and HLA in healthy donors. Use of 60 Vbeta and 13 Jbeta primers characterized the PCR. Profiling relied on immunoSEQ multiplex PCR, and the TCRdb table lists in-frame clones only, not all of them. The repertoire holds tens of thousands of clones, 70% to 85% seen once, with approximately 19% in the top ten. What was sequenced was PBMCs. Receptor source: a man between 65 and 85 years old in good health and CMV-seropositive.

The chain recombines TRBV28 with TRBJ2-1, with a possible D match to TRBD2 (6 bases). V dropped 7 bases and J dropped 5 bases, with 15 bases sitting between them. The germline gives CDR1 MDHEN, CDR2 SYDVKM. This CDR3 comprises 14 residues. CDR3 region: CASTGLALNNEQFF. DNA for the CDR3: TGTGCCAGCACCGGGCTAGCGCTCAACAATGAGCAGTTCTTC.

V usage is TRBV7-3 and J usage is TRBJ2-3; the match to TRBD1 covers 8 bases. Trimming cost V 5 bases and J 5 bases; bases outside gene matches: 3. The CDR3 extends over 13 amino acids. CDR1 and CDR2 (germline): SGHTA, FQGTGA. The CDR3 protein is CASSPDRGDTQYF. In DNA form, the CDR3 reads TGTGCCAGCAGCCCCGACAGGGGAGATACGCAGTATTTT.

CDR3 sequence (DNA): TGTGCCAGCAGGGAGGGCCTTAACTATGGCTACACCTTC. Translated, it gives CASREGLNYGYTF. The chain links TRBV6-1 to TRBJ1-2, with D hard to call. V was pared by 6 bases and J by 1 base, with 9 bases between. The CDR3 sequence is 13 residues long. Germline CDR1 is MNHNS and CDR2 is SASEGT.